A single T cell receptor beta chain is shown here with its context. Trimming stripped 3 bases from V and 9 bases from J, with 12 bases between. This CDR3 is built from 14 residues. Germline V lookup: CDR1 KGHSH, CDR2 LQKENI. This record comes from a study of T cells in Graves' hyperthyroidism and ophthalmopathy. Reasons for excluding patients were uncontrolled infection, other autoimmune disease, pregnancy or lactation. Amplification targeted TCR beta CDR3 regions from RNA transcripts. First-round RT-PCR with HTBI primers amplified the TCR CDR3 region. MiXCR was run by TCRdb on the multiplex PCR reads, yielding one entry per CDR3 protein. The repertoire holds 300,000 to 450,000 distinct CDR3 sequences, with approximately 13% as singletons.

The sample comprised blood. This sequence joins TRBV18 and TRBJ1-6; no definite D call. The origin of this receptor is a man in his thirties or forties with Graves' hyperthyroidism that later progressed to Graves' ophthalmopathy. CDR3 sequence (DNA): TGTGCCAGCTCACCGAGCGTAAGGACTTCACCCCTCCACTTT. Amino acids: CASSPSVRTSPLHF.